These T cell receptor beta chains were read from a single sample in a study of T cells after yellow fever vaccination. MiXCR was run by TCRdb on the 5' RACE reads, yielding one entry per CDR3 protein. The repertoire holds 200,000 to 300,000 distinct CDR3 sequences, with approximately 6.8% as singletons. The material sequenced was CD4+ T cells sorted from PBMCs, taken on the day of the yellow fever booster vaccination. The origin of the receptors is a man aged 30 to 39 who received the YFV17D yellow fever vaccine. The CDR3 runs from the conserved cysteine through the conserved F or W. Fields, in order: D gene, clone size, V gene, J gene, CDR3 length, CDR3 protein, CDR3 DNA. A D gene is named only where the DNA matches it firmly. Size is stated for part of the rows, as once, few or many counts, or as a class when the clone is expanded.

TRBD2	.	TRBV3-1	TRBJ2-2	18	CASSRTSGRYANTGELFF	TGTGCCAGCAGCCGGACTAGCGGGAGGTATGCGAACACCGGGGAGCTGTTTTTT
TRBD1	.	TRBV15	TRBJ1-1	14	CATSRDQGTGGERF	TGTGCCACCAGCAGAGATCAGGGGACAGGGGGAGAGAGATTT
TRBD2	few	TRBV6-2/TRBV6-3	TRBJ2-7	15	CASRPRAGVVDEQYF	TGTGCCAGCAGGCCTCGAGCGGGAGTCGTCGACGAGCAGTACTTC
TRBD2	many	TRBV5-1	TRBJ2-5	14	CASSLLSGEETQYF	TGCGCCAGCAGCCTACTTAGCGGGGAAGAGACCCAGTACTTC
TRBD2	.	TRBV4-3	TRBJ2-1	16	CASSQIAGGFYNEQFF	TGCGCCAGCAGCCAAATAGCGGGAGGGTTCTACAATGAGCAGTTCTTC
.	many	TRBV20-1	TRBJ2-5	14	CSALKRRVKETQYF	TGCAGTGCCCTAAAGAGGCGGGTAAAAGAGACCCAGTACTTC
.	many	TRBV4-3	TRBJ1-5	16	CASSQDKGQGSSPQHF	TGCGCCAGCAGCCAAGATAAGGGGCAGGGGAGCTCGCCCCAGCATTTT
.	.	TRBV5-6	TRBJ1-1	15	CASSLTTGGITEAFF	TGTGCCAGCAGCCTAACGACTGGGGGGATCACTGAAGCTTTCTTT
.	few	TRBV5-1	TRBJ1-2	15	CASSPGRPANYGYTF	TGCGCCAGCAGCCCAGGACGGCCCGCTAACTATGGCTACACCTTC
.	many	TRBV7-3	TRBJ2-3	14	CASSLGLGTDTQYF	TGTGCCAGCAGCTTGGGGTTGGGCACAGATACGCAGTATTTT
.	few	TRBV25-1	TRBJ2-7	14	CASSASPGAGEQYF	TGTGCCAGCAGTGCTTCTCCGGGGGCTGGCGAGCAGTACTTC
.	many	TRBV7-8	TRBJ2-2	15	CASSRTQSNTGELFF	TGTGCCAGCAGCCGTACCCAGTCGAACACCGGGGAGCTGTTTTTT
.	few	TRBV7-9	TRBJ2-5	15	CASSLSLAAGETQYF	TGTGCCAGCAGCTTAAGTCTAGCCGCGGGGGAGACCCAGTACTTC
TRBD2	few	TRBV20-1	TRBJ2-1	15	CSARAGLAGANEQFF	TGCAGTGCTAGAGCCGGACTAGCGGGAGCAAATGAGCAGTTCTTC
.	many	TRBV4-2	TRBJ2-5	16	CASSQDHGLGQETQYF	TGTGCCAGCAGCCAAGATCATGGACTCGGGCAAGAGACCCAGTACTTC
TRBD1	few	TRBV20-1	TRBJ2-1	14	CSALGTDLRDEQFF	TGCAGTGCTTTGGGGACAGATCTTAGGGATGAGCAGTTCTTC
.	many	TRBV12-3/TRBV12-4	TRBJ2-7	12	CASSLRGYEQYF	TGTGCCAGCAGTTTACGGGGTTACGAGCAGTACTTC
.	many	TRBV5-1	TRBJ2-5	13	CASSPDIQETQYF	TGCGCCAGCAGCCCCGACATCCAAGAGACCCAGTACTTC
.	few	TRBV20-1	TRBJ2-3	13	CSARDGTLDTQYF	TGCAGTGCTAGAGACGGGACTTTAGATACGCAGTATTTT
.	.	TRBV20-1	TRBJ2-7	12	CSAAMTSYEQYF	TGCAGTGCCGCTATGACTTCCTACGAGCAGTACTTC
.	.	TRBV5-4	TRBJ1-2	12	CASSGQGGGYTF	TGTGCCAGCAGCGGGCAGGGAGGTGGCTACACCTTC
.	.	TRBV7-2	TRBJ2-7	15	CASSLAGQRTYEQYF	TGTGCCAGCAGCTTAGCGGGCCAGCGAACCTACGAGCAGTACTTC
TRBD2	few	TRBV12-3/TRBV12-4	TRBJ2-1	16	CASSFRAGGLYNEQFF	TGTGCCAGCAGTTTCAGAGCGGGAGGGTTATACAATGAGCAGTTCTTC
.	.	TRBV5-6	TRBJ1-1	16	CASSPQGKWGNTEAFF	TGTGCCAGCAGCCCGCAGGGCAAGTGGGGGAACACTGAAGCTTTCTTT
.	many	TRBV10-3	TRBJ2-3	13	CAISTPSTDTQYF	TGTGCCATCAGTACTCCAAGCACAGATACGCAGTATTTT
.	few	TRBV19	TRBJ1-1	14	CASSIDHAGTEAFF	TGTGCCAGTAGTATAGATCATGCTGGGACTGAAGCTTTCTTT
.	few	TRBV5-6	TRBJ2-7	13	CASSLAVSHEQYF	TGTGCCAGCAGCTTGGCGGTTAGCCACGAGCAGTACTTC
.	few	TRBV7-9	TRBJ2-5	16	CASSSKGLVPQETQYF	TGTGCCAGCAGCTCCAAAGGGCTCGTCCCCCAAGAGACCCAGTACTTC
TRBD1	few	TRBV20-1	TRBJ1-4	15	CSANAAGTANEKLFF	TGCAGTGCCAACGCCGCCGGGACAGCTAATGAAAAACTGTTTTTT
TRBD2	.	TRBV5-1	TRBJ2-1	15	CASSLAAGMKIEQFF	TGCGCCAGCAGCTTGGCAGCGGGAATGAAAATTGAGCAGTTCTTC
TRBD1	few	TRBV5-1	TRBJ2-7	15	CASSGTGTVPYEQYF	TGCGCCAGCAGCGGGACCGGGACAGTCCCCTACGAGCAGTACTTC
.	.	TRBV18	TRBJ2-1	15	CASSPGVGSYNEQFF	TGTGCCAGCTCACCAGGGGTAGGCTCCTACAATGAGCAGTTCTTC
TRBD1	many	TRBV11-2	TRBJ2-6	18	CASSSTVQGASGANVLTF	TGTGCCAGCAGTTCGACGGTCCAGGGGGCTTCCGGGGCCAACGTCCTGACTTTC
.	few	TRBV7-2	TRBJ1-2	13	CASSLDRIYGYTF	TGTGCCAGCAGCTTAGACAGAATCTATGGCTACACCTTC
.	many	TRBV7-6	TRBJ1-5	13	CASRQKSNQPQHF	TGTGCCAGCAGGCAGAAAAGCAATCAGCCCCAGCATTTT
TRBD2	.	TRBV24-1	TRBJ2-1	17	CATSDPSPGLAHQEQFF	TGTGCCACCAGTGATCCCTCCCCGGGACTAGCGCACCAAGAGCAGTTCTTC
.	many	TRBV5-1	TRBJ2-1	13	CASSFSGREIPFF	TGCGCCAGCAGCTTTTCGGGACGGGAGATCCCGTTCTTC
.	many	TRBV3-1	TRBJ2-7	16	CASSLSRGTPPSEQYF	TGTGCCAGCAGCCTCTCCCGCGGGACTCCACCCTCCGAGCAGTACTTC
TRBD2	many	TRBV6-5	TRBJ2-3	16	CASSYAGTSGSGTQYF	TGTGCCAGCAGTTACGCCGGGACTAGCGGGAGTGGTACGCAGTATTTT
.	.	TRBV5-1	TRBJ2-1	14	CASSSGPTRDEQFF	TGCGCCAGCAGCTCGGGACCCACCCGGGATGAGCAGTTCTTC
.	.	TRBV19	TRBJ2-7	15	CASSIRSASSYEQYF	TGTGCCAGTAGTATACGTTCCGCTAGCTCCTACGAGCAGTACTTC
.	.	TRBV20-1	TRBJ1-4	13	CSASSGVGEKLFF	TGCAGTGCTAGTTCAGGGGTGGGCGAAAAACTGTTTTTT
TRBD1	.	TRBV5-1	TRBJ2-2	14	CASSPQGADGELFF	TGCGCCAGCAGCCCTCAGGGGGCCGATGGGGAGCTGTTTTTT
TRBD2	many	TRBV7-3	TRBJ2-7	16	CASSLSGTSGRYEQYF	TGTGCCAGCAGCTTAAGTGGGACTAGCGGGAGATACGAGCAGTACTTC
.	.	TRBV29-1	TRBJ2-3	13	CSVEAPVTDTQYF	TGCAGCGTTGAAGCTCCGGTCACAGATACGCAGTATTTT
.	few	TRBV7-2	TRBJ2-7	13	CASSLFGWGEQYF	TGTGCCAGCAGCTTATTTGGCTGGGGCGAGCAGTACTTC